This TCR beta chain was sequenced during a study of T-cell memory formation after mild COVID-19. Study results and limitations: CM and EM subsets held most contracting CD4+ clones; EMRA held CD8+ ones. A second wave of clones peaked on day 37, and their SARS-CoV-2 specificity went unconfirmed. Day 15 to 85 contracting clones showed balanced CD4/CD8; day 15 to 37 expanders favored CD4+.

This clonotype turned up a few times. Its matching antigen is unknown. cDNA libraries for TCR alpha and TCR beta, carrying sample barcodes and UMIs, came from 5'RACE with constant-segment primers. TCRdb ran MiXCR on the 5' RACE reads and lists one entry per CDR3 protein. This table has 110,000 or so distinct CDR3 sequences, about 24% appearing once. From germline, CDR1 is MGHRA and CDR2 YSYEKL. The V and J ends lost 0 bases and 0 bases respectively, with 12 bases between them. This CDR3 has 16 amino acids. The sequence came from a man aged 18 to 30 who had mild COVID-19 (a few samples of this study predate the infection). Cell type and time point are not known. V gene TRBV4-1 combines with J gene TRBJ2-7; the D gene is possibly TRBD1 (6 bases). The source material was PBMCs or a T cell subset sorted from them (not recorded which). The CDR3 sequence is CASSQDEGVPSYEQYF. The CDR3 DNA reads TGCGCCAGCAGCCAAGATGAGGGGGTCCCCTCCTACGAGCAGTACTTC.